This TCR beta chain was identified during a study of shared clonotypes between healthy human individuals. Overall study: A couple of women and a few men aged 18 to 49 served as donors.

Using immunoSEQ multiplex PCR, the repertoire was profiled, and TCRdb retains in-frame clones only, with some absent. Of hundreds of thousands of clones listed, roughly 96% were seen once; the top ten hold about 0.32%. The CDR3 is 16 residues long. Germline V gene sequence: CDR1 LNHDA, CDR2 SQIVND (reference sequence). Trimming removed 2 bases at V and 1 base at J, with 11 bases between. The rearrangement uses TRBV19 and TRBJ2-2; tentatively, D is TRBD1 or TRBD2 (5 bases each). This TCR was sampled from a man in his thirties or forties in good health. The sequenced sample was memory CD8+ T cells sorted from blood. The subset here: CD45RO+ cells pooled with CCR7-negative TemRA cells. CDR3 nucleotide sequence: TGTGCCAGTAGTATAAGGTCGGGACGGAACACCGGGGAGCTGTTTTTT. Translating it yields CASSIRSGRNTGELFF. Drawing the rest from reference TRBV19 and TRBJ2-2, the complete variable domain is DGGITQSPKYLFRKEGQNVTLSCEQNLNHDAMYWYRQDPGQGLRLIYYSQIVNDFQKGDIAEGYSVSREKKESFPLTVTSAQKNPTAFYLCASSIRSGRNTGELFFGEGSRLTVL.